This T cell receptor (beta chain) was obtained from a study of blood T cell repertoires in COVID-19. Turning to the study itself: Collection of acute and convalescent COVID-19 samples took place in the United States, Italy and Spain. T cells, B-cell-depleted T cells, or PBMCs provided the cDNA or gDNA that served as material.

The V gene end was trimmed by 4 bases and the J gene end by 2 bases; junction bases not matched to a gene: 14. Germline V gives CDR1 SGHNT, CDR2 YYREEE (reference sequence). The CDR3 consists of 18 residues. Authors' methods: Amplification from reference gene primers served as the basis for estimated nucleated cell counts. Method: immunoSEQ multiplex PCR; TCRdb's copy keeps in-frame clones and lacks some. V and J calls and clone size are copied from that table; D and trimming were computed from the DNA. The table includes more than 95,000 clones, around nine tenths detected once. The V call is TRBV5-4, the J call TRBJ2-2, with TRBD2 matching 7 bases. This receptor was obtained from a woman at least 80 years old in a cohort sampled during active COVID-19. Sequencing input: peripheral blood. The CDR3 sequence: CASSPPWGGSANTGELFF. As DNA, the CDR3 is TGTGCCAGCAGCCCGCCCTGGGGCGGGAGTGCAAACACCGGGGAGCTGTTTTTT.